Below, 17 T cell receptor beta chains from the same sample are listed, as sequenced in a study of T-cell reconstitution after alpha-beta-depleted transplantation in children. Unique molecular identifiers were incorporated during preparation of the TCRbeta library. TCRdb analysed the PCR reads with MiXCR anew, one entry per CDR3 protein. The table includes around 480,000 distinct CDR3 sequences, less than 35% detected once. Here the sequenced sample was PBMCs from the stem cell graft donor, taken from the stem cell graft. The receptors come from a human donor who donated a stem cell graft to a child with aplastic anemia.

The J gene is TRBJ2-3, the V gene TRBV4-2; no definite D call. Per the germline V gene, CDR1 is LGHNA and CDR2 is YNFKEQ. The CDR3 runs 14 residues. With 3 bases removed from V and 0 bases from J, the gap between germline ends came to 7 bases. The CDR3 DNA follows: TGTGCCAGCAGCCAGGGCAAGAGCACAGATACGCAGTATTTT. This codes for CASSQGKSTDTQYF.

V and J are TRBV7-3 and TRBJ2-1; TRBD2 might be the D (5 bases). The germline V and J ends were trimmed by 1 base and 9 bases, with 10 bases remaining between them. The V gene's germline CDR1 is SGHTA and CDR2 FQGTGA. This CDR3 spans 13 amino acids. CDR3 coding DNA: TGTGCCAGCAGCTTAAGGCTAGCCGGTGAGCAGTTCTTC. Protein product: CASSLRLAGEQFF.

The chain carries TRBV4-3 and TRBJ1-6, with a weak D call TRBD1 (5 bases). The CDR3 runs 13 residues. The V end was cut by 1 base, the J end by 13 bases, with 11 bases between. CDR1 and CDR2 from the germline V gene are LGHNA and YSLEER. CDR3 DNA: TGCGCCAGCAGCCAAGGGGGCCAAGTCCCCCTCCACTTT. This encodes CASSQGGQVPLHF.

CDR3 residues: CASSLPGGKNIQYF. The CDR3 region has the DNA TGCGCCAGCAGCTTACCGGGAGGCAAAAACATTCAGTACTTC. The V call is TRBV5-1, the J call TRBJ2-4; 7 positions match TRBD2. With 2 bases clipped from V and 3 bases from J, the junction kept 2 bases outside the gene matches. Germline V gene lookup returns CDR1 SGHRS and CDR2 YFSETQ. CDR3 length: 14 residues.

The genes are TRBV10-3 and TRBJ1-2; D call uncertain. V was pared by 4 bases and J by 6 bases, with 18 bases between. The germline V gene has CDR1 ENHRY and CDR2 SYGVKD. This CDR3 comprises 15 residues. The CDR3 reads CAISVKRERTDGYTF. The CDR3 nucleotides are TGTGCCATCAGTGTTAAGAGGGAGAGGACTGATGGCTACACCTTC.

This chain joins TRBV7-9 and TRBJ1-2, with 8 bases lining up with TRBD1. The CDR3 has 14 residues. In germline, CDR1 is SEHNR, CDR2 FQNEAQ (reference sequence). J lost 6 bases, V lost 1 base, and 4 bases had no gene match. The CDR3 coding sequence is TGTGCCAGCAGCTTAGGTGCAGGGGGCCATGGCTACACCTTC. Amino acids: CASSLGAGGHGYTF.

This clonotype is a singleton in its sample. V and J are TRBV27 and TRBJ2-7, with 15 nucleotides matching TRBD2. This CDR3 has 16 amino acids. Germline CDR1 MNHEY, CDR2 SMNVEV (reference sequence). Trimming at V came to 6 bases and at J to 4 bases, leaving 7 bases not matched to a gene. The CDR3 DNA reads as TGTGCCAGCAGCAGGGCCGGGACTAGCGGGAGGTACGAGCAGTACTTC. This codes for CASSRAGTSGRYEQYF.

The chain couples TRBV19 to TRBJ2-5; 13 bases are shared with TRBD2. Germline CDR1 is LNHDA and CDR2 is SQIVND (reference sequence). J gave up 0 bases and V 5 bases, and 9 bases lay outside the gene matches. This CDR3 contains 18 residues. The CDR3 DNA follows: TGTGCCAGTAGTGAAGGACTAGCGGGAGTCATGTACCAAGAGACCCAGTACTTC. Protein product: CASSEGLAGVMYQETQYF. Filled out from reference TRBV19 and TRBJ2-5, the complete variable domain reads DGGITQSPKYLFRKEGQNVTLSCEQNLNHDAMYWYRQDPGQGLRLIYYSQIVNDFQKGDIAEGYSVSREKKESFPLTVTSAQKNPTAFYLCASSEGLAGVMYQETQYFGPGTRLLVL.

V gene TRBV20-1 combines with J gene TRBJ1-3, with 7 bases identical to TRBD1. The CDR3 is 14 residues long. CDR1 is DFQATT, CDR2 SNEGSKA, per germline (reference sequence). V was pared by 6 bases and J by 4 bases, with 9 bases of the junction left unmatched. CDR3 nucleotide sequence: TGCAGTGCAAGTCAGGGGGGTATCGGAAACACCATATATTTT. Translating gives CSASQGGIGNTIYF.

This clonotype has only a few counts. The genes are TRBV20-1 and TRBJ1-4; D not certain. The V gene lost 4 bases and the J gene lost 4 bases, with 10 bases spanning the gap. Germline V gene sequence: CDR1 DFQATT, CDR2 SNEGSKA (reference sequence). The CDR3 is made up of 13 amino acids. The CDR3 region is CSATAGGNEKLFF. CDR3 DNA: TGCAGTGCTACGGCAGGTGGTAATGAAAAACTGTTTTTT.

This chain joins TRBV9 and TRBJ2-3, with D maybe TRBD2 (6 bases). The V gene's germline CDR1 is SGDLS and CDR2 YYNGEE. The V and J ends lost 3 bases and 11 bases respectively, with 19 bases between them. CDR3 length equals 14 residues. The CDR3, as DNA: TGTGCCAGCAGCGAGCCGTCCGGGCGGGGAGTGCAGTATTTT. It codes for CASSEPSGRGVQYF.

The CDR3 DNA reads TGCAGCGTTGAGGATGACAGGGCTTTAGGCTACACCTTC. Translated, it gives CSVEDDRALGYTF. V gene TRBV29-1 combines with J gene TRBJ1-2, with 7 positions matching TRBD1. After removal of 3 bases from V and 8 bases from J, the junction contained 9 bases not matched to a gene. The germline V gene has CDR1 SQVTM and CDR2 ANQGSEA. The CDR3 is made up of 13 amino acids.

The CDR3 sequence is CASSLAVSTDSNYGYTF. The CDR3 DNA reads TGCGCCAGCAGCTTGGCCGTGAGCACAGATTCTAACTATGGCTACACCTTC. The J gene is TRBJ1-2, the V gene TRBV5-1; D remains ambiguous. V lost 0 bases and J lost 0, with 15 bases in between. This CDR3 is built from 17 residues. Germline V gene data show CDR1 as SGHRS and CDR2 as YFSETQ.

This chain links TRBV28 with TRBJ2-7; 7 bases line up with TRBD1. Germline lookup yields CDR1 MDHEN and CDR2 SYDVKM. The CDR3 sequence is 14 residues long. The V gene end was trimmed by 10 bases and the J gene end by 2 bases; junction bases not matched to a gene: 11. CDR3 DNA: TGTGCCACCGGAACCGGGACAGCACCCTACGAGCAGTACTTC. This sequence encodes CATGTGTAPYEQYF.

In nucleotides, the CDR3 is TGTGCCAGCAGTACCCGACCCGGGGCGAGGGATCAGCCCCAGCATTTT. This codes for CASSTRPGARDQPQHF. The V gene is TRBV6-2 or TRBV6-3, the J gene TRBJ1-5; perhaps TRBD1 as D (5 bases). Trimming cost V 5 bases and J 5 bases, with 19 bases left between them. Germline loops: CDR1 MNHEY, CDR2 SVGEGT. CDR3 size: 16 residues.

This clonotype came up a few times. J is TRBJ1-1 and V is TRBV5-1; D unresolved. Germline CDR1 SGHRS, CDR2 YFSETQ. With 0 bases removed from V and 5 bases from J, the gap between germline ends came to 14 bases. The CDR3 is made up of 15 amino acids. The CDR3 coding sequence is TGCGCCAGCAGCTTGGTTTCGGGGTTCGGGACTGAAGCTTTCTTT. As protein: CASSLVSGFGTEAFF.

J is TRBJ2-5 and V is TRBV5-1; perhaps TRBD2 as D (6 bases). Trimming stripped 7 bases from V and 5 bases from J, with 18 bases between. CDR1 SGHRS and CDR2 YFSETQ come from the germline V gene. The CDR3 spans 14 residues. The CDR3 DNA sequence: TGCGCCAGCCGCGTTGAGCTAGCGAGGGAGACCCAGTACTTC. Amino acids: CASRVELARETQYF.